This T cell receptor (beta chain) was obtained from a study of metastatic and nonmetastatic thyroid tumors. As for the study in general: Comparison of repertoires was carried out across blood and tumor or nodule tissue from malignant and benign thyroid patients.

There are 15 residues in the CDR3. V lost 2 bases to trimming and J lost 0 bases, with 8 bases between them. CDR1 is MNHEY and CDR2 is SVGAGI in the germline V gene. Thyroid surgery had not been preceded by any treatment in any patient. This clone was counted between two and nine times. Its antigen is still unknown. Points from the study as a whole: Relative to benign nodules, malignant thyroid tumors were reportedly characterized by significantly elevated TCR beta diversity in blood and tumor.

Using MiXCR, TCRdb reanalyzed the PCR reads. The sample holds around 31,000 clones, 15% seen once. The chain couples TRBV6-5 to TRBJ1-5; D gene uncertain. Specimen: blood. The receptor's source is a male donor with papillary thyroid cancer or a benign thyroid nodule (not recorded which). Some clones in this sample may be carry-over from other donors' samples. The CDR3 DNA sequence: TGTGCCAGCAGTTACGGTCGCCTTAGCAATCAGCCCCAGCATTTT. Protein: CASSYGRLSNQPQHF.